These 19 T cell receptor beta chains share one sample of origin, sequenced in a study of cytomegalovirus exposure and HLA in healthy donors. Measured with immunoSEQ multiplex PCR; TCRdb has only the in-frame clones, and not every one. The sample shows about 220,000 clones, about 90% of them seen only once. The sequenced sample consisted of PBMCs. These receptors all come from a woman in her late teens or twenties in good health and CMV-seronegative.

This rearrangement joins TRBV9 to TRBJ1-3, with D unclear. Germline V gene data show CDR1 as SGDLS and CDR2 as YYNGEE. The ends were cut back, 0 bases at V and 0 bases at J, with 13 bases in the middle. CDR3 length: 17 residues. The CDR3 is CASSVGGGRGSGNTIYF. The DNA for the CDR3 is TGTGCCAGCAGCGTAGGCGGAGGGCGCGGCTCTGGAAACACCATATATTTT.

This sequence joins TRBV5-6 and TRBJ2-1; D is uncertain. Germline values: CDR1 SGHDT, CDR2 YYEEEE. Trimming removed 4 bases at V and 10 bases at J, with 12 bases between. The CDR3 length is 12 residues. As DNA, the CDR3 is TGTGCCAGCAGCGTGGGGTGGCAGGAGCAGTTCTTC. It yields the protein CASSVGWQEQFF.

The CDR3 protein is CASSPERDEQFF. The CDR3 coding sequence is TGTGCCAGCTCACCAGAGCGGGATGAGCAGTTCTTC. The chain is built from TRBV18 and TRBJ2-1, with a weak D call TRBD2 (6 bases). V gave up 2 bases and J gave up 8 bases, with 7 bases separating them. The germline V gene has CDR1 KGHSH and CDR2 LQKENI. The CDR3 is 12 residues long. The full variable domain, rest sourced from reference TRBV18 and TRBJ2-1, is NAGVMQNPRHLVRRRGQEARLRCSPMKGHSHVYWYRQLPEEGLKFMVYLQKENIIDESGMPKERFSAEFPKEGPSILRIQQVVRGDSAAYFCASSPERDEQFFGPGTRLTVL.

The chain combines TRBV6-1 with TRBJ2-1; a possible D gene is TRBD2 (5 bases). Trimming took off 8 bases at V and 3 bases at J, with 11 bases between the two ends. The germline CDR1 and CDR2 sequences are MNHNS and SASEGT. This CDR3 spans 13 amino acids. The chain's CDR3 is CASGREFYNEQFF. The DNA for the CDR3 is TGTGCCAGCGGCCGGGAATTCTACAATGAGCAGTTCTTC.

J is TRBJ2-1 and V is TRBV2; 12 nucleotides align to TRBD2. Unmatched junction bases numbered 7, after V lost 5 bases and J lost 5 bases. The V gene's germline CDR1 is SNHLY and CDR2 FYNNEI. The CDR3 runs 16 residues. CDR3 bases: TGTGCCAGCAGTCTTAGACTAGCGGGAGATAACAATGAGCAGTTCTTC. Its translation is CASSLRLAGDNNEQFF.

The rearrangement uses TRBV5-1 and TRBJ2-5; TRBD2 aligns across 8 bases. V gave up 2 bases and J gave up 3 bases; unmatched junction bases: 6. This CDR3 spans 15 amino acids. Germline-derived CDR1 and CDR2 are SGHRS and YFSETQ. CDR3: CASSLSGRLEETQYF. The CDR3 DNA sequence: TGCGCCAGCAGCTTAAGCGGGAGATTAGAAGAGACCCAGTACTTC. The entire variable domain, with the rest obtained from reference TRBV5-1 and TRBJ2-5, is as follows: KAGVTQTPRYLIKTRGQQVTLSCSPISGHRSVSWYQQTPGQGLQFLFEYFSETQRNKGNFPGRFSGRQFSNSRSEMNVSTLELGDSALYLCASSLSGRLEETQYFGPGTRLLVL.

The gene calls are TRBV11-2 and TRBJ2-7, with 11 nucleotides matching TRBD2. The CDR3 contains 15 residues. Losses at the gene ends were 1 base for V and 5 bases for J; bases not matched to a gene: 4. CDR1 is SGHAT, CDR2 FQNNGV, per germline. The CDR3 DNA reads as TGTGCCAGCAGCTTAGGACTAGCGGGGTGGAACGAGCAGTACTTC. This gives the protein CASSLGLAGWNEQYF. Full variable domain (outside the CDR3, taken from reference TRBV11-2 and TRBJ2-7): EAGVAQSPRYKIIEKRQSVAFWCNPISGHATLYWYQQILGQGPKLLIQFQNNGVVDDSQLPKDRFSAERLKGVDSTLKIQPAKLEDSAVYLCASSLGLAGWNEQYFGPGTRLTVT.

This CDR3 is CASSFHGQPQHF. Written as DNA, the CDR3 is TGTGCCAGCAGCTTCCACGGTCAGCCCCAGCATTTT. This rearrangement joins TRBV7-2 to TRBJ1-5; no firm D call. This CDR3 has 12 residues. Germline V gene data show CDR1 as SGHTA and CDR2 as FQGNSA. V was shortened by 3 bases and J by 6 bases, with 6 bases between the two germline ends. The variable domain in full, completed from reference TRBV7-2 and TRBJ1-5, reads GAGVSQSPSNKVTEKGKDVELRCDPISGHTALYWYRQSLGQGLEFLIYFQGNSAPDKSGLPSDRFSAERTGGSVSTLTIQRTQQEDSAVYLCASSFHGQPQHFGDGTRLSIL.

In its sample, this clone was seen once. This rearrangement joins TRBV20-1 to TRBJ2-7, with D possibly being TRBD2 (5 bases). This CDR3 is 11 amino acids long. The germline V gene has CDR1 DFQATT and CDR2 SNEGSKA (reference sequence). Trimming removed 2 bases at V and 6 bases at J, with 8 bases between. The CDR3 sequence: CSARSSTEQYF. The CDR3 DNA reads TGCAGTGCTAGATCTAGCACCGAGCAGTACTTC.

This rearrangement joins TRBV27 to TRBJ1-5; 12 positions match TRBD1. The CDR3 loop spans 14 amino acids. Germline CDR1 is MNHEY and CDR2 is SMNVEV (reference sequence). V trimming: 6 bases; J trimming: 5 bases; junction bases outside the gene matches: 2. The CDR3 region is CASRGQGAHQPQHF. The CDR3 coding sequence is TGTGCCAGCAGGGGACAGGGGGCCCATCAGCCCCAGCATTTT.

V usage is TRBV2 and J usage is TRBJ2-1; 15 bases are shared with TRBD2. This CDR3 contains 15 residues. Looked up from germline, CDR1 is SNHLY and CDR2 is FYNNEI. V lost 11 bases to trimming and J lost 8 bases; unmatched junction nucleotides: 10. The CDR3 region is CAGGLAGGPVDEQFF. CDR3 sequence (DNA): TGTGCCGGCGGACTAGCGGGAGGGCCCGTCGATGAGCAGTTCTTC.

This chain joins TRBV5-1 and TRBJ2-3, with 10 bases aligning to TRBD1. The length of the CDR3 is 20 residues. The J segment lost 4 bases and the V segment lost 3 bases, leaving 20 bases of the junction unmatched. Germline loops: CDR1 SGHRS, CDR2 YFSETQ. CDR3 residues: CASSSHGQTGGAASSDTQYF. The CDR3 DNA sequence: TGCGCCAGCAGCTCACATGGACAGACAGGGGGCGCGGCGAGTTCAGATACGCAGTATTTT.

The rearrangement joins TRBV27 to TRBJ2-2, with 14 positions matching TRBD2. The CDR3 length is 17 residues. CDR1 and CDR2 from the germline V gene are MNHEY and SMNVEV (reference sequence). After removal of 2 bases from V and 7 bases from J, the junction contained 6 bases not matched to a gene. CDR3 amino acids: CASSLPGLAGVVGELFF. The CDR3 DNA reads TGTGCCAGCAGTTTACCGGGACTAGCGGGAGTGGTCGGGGAGCTGTTTTTT.

The rearrangement joins TRBV27 to TRBJ1-2, with D hard to call. V was cut by 8 bases and J by 7 bases, with 17 bases left in between. Germline V gives CDR1 MNHEY, CDR2 SMNVEV (reference sequence). The CDR3 runs to 13 residues. The CDR3 sequence: CASRPGGRGGYTF. The DNA of the CDR3 is TGTGCCAGCCGACCAGGAGGGCGAGGTGGCTACACCTTC.

V gene TRBV5-4 combines with J gene TRBJ2-1; perhaps TRBD2 as D (6 bases). From germline, CDR1 is SGHNT and CDR2 YYREEE (reference sequence). V lost 3 bases to trimming and J lost 5 bases, with 12 bases between them. The CDR3 is 14 residues long. CDR3 loop: CASSSTGRNNEQFF. The DNA for the CDR3 is TGTGCCAGCAGCTCCACCGGGAGAAACAATGAGCAGTTCTTC.

Only a few counts were recorded for this clone. This chain uses TRBV25-1 with TRBJ2-7; possible D gene TRBD2, 5 bases. V was cut by 3 bases and J by 3 bases, with 12 bases left in between. Germline-derived CDR1 and CDR2 are MGHDK and SYGVNS. This CDR3 spans 14 amino acids. The CDR3 loop reads CASSEHSGDYEQYF. CDR3 nucleotide sequence: TGTGCCAGCAGTGAGCACAGCGGAGACTACGAGCAGTACTTC.

With respect to this clone: The same CDR3 also results from other DNA sequences found in this sample. The chain uses TRBV6-5 and TRBJ2-7; no definite D call. Trimming stripped 5 bases from V and 3 bases from J, with 8 bases between. CDR3 length: 12 residues. Germline V gene sequence: CDR1 MNHEY, CDR2 SVGAGI. CDR3 nucleotides: TGTGCCAGCAGTCTAACGGGCTACGAGCAGTACTTC. It is translated as CASSLTGYEQYF.

The rearrangement uses TRBV4-2 and TRBJ1-1; D not resolved. Germline CDR1 LGHNA, CDR2 YNFKEQ. Trimming took off 0 bases at V and 0 bases at J, with 11 bases between the two ends. The length of the CDR3 is 16 residues. The CDR3 protein is CASSQETGVLNTEAFF. CDR3 in DNA: TGTGCCAGCAGCCAAGAAACCGGGGTTCTGAACACTGAAGCTTTCTTT.

This clone was seen a single time. This chain links TRBV28 with TRBJ1-1; 7 bases line up with TRBD1. Germline lookup yields CDR1 MDHEN and CDR2 SYDVKM. The CDR3 runs 14 residues. V was pared by 3 bases and J by 1 base, with 2 bases of the junction left unmatched. CDR3 nucleotides: TGTGCCAGCAGTTTTGAGGGGGCGAACACTGAAGCTTTCTTT. The encoded protein is CASSFEGANTEAFF.